The sequence of this T cell receptor (beta chain) was determined in a study of blood T cell repertoires in COVID-19. Study background: Material from acute and convalescent COVID-19 was sourced from the United States, Italy and Spain. Sources were T cells, B-cell-depleted T cells, or PBMCs; the material itself was cDNA or gDNA.

The CDR3 spans 15 residues. Unmatched junction bases numbered 9, after V lost 0 bases and J lost 10 bases. Germline V gives CDR1 MNHEY, CDR2 SVGAGI. The authors' processing: Reference gene primer amplification gave nucleated cell count estimates. Assay: immunoSEQ multiplex PCR; the TCRdb copy retains only in-frame clones and omits some. That table supplies the V and J calls and clone size; D and trimming were determined from the DNA. Here the sample spans roughly 77,000 clones, about 90% being singletons. The rearrangement uses TRBV6-5 and TRBJ2-5, with 9 bases fitting TRBD1. Input material: peripheral blood. The TCR sequence derives from a man in his fifties with active COVID-19. CDR3 loop: CASSYSFTGGRSQYF. The CDR3 DNA reads as TGTGCCAGCAGTTACTCGTTTACAGGGGGCCGCAGCCAGTACTTC.